One and the same sample provided the 16 T cell receptor beta chains below, sequenced in a study of OX40 agonist ivuxolimab in advanced cancers. Only in-frame clones appear in the TCRdb table, and some are missing; sequencing was by immunoSEQ multiplex PCR. The table lists about 70,000 clones, around 84% of them singletons, with about 7% in the top ten. The sample consisted of CD4+ or CD8+ T cells sorted from blood, taken in a trial of the OX40 agonist ivuxolimab. The receptors come from an adult with an advanced solid tumor such as melanoma, head and neck, liver or kidney cancer.

This clone was counted only a few times. CDR3 region: CASRLGGRENYGYTF. The CDR3 bases are TGTGCCAGCAGATTGGGCGGCAGGGAAAACTATGGCTACACCTTC. The V gene is TRBV27, the J gene TRBJ1-2; perhaps TRBD1 as D (5 bases). The CDR3 sequence is 15 residues long. Trimming left V 6 bases short and J 2 bases short, with 16 bases between. Germline CDR1 reads MNHEY; CDR2 reads SMNVEV (reference sequence).

This chain connects TRBV29-1 to TRBJ1-2; possibly TRBD1 for D (6 bases). The ends were cut back, 0 bases at V and 5 bases at J, with 16 bases in the middle. CDR1 SQVTM and CDR2 ANQGSEA come from the germline V gene. The length of the CDR3 is 15 residues. The CDR3 loop is CSVEDGDTSPYGYTF. The CDR3 DNA is TGCAGCGTTGAAGATGGGGACACGTCTCCTTATGGCTACACCTTC. The whole variable domain, filled in from reference TRBV29-1 and TRBJ1-2, reads SAVISQKPSRDICQRGTSLTIQCQVDSQVTMMFWYRQQPGQSLTLIATANQGSEATYESGFVIDKFPISRPNLTFSTLTVSNMSPEDSSIYLCSVEDGDTSPYGYTFGSGTRLTVV.

The chain uses TRBV23-1 and TRBJ1-2; 7 bases agree with TRBD1. TRBV23-1 is an ORF, and what it does is uncertain. J gave up 9 bases and V 8 bases, and 15 bases lay outside the gene matches. This CDR3 region has 14 residues. Here the CDR3 DNA reads TGCGCCAGCGACAGGGCGACCATCTTTATCAGCTACACCTTC. It is translated as CASDRATIFISYTF.

Of note for this clone: At one end the junction does not follow the germline gene, possibly because of a read error. Within the sample, other DNA sequences also encode this same CDR3. The V gene is TRBV29-1, the J gene TRBJ1-1, with 10 bases matching TRBD1. Germline CDR1 SQVTM, CDR2 ANQGSEA. This CDR3 is built from 13 residues. This CDR3 is CSVGRQGASEAFF. CDR3 nucleotides: TGCAGCGTTGGGCGACAGGGGGCGTCTGAAGCTTTTTTT.

With regard to this clone: This same CDR3 is encoded by further DNA sequences in the sample. In nucleotides, the CDR3 is TGTGCCAGCAGCTTAGGGGTCCAAGAGACCCAGTACTTC. This encodes CASSLGVQETQYF. The chain carries TRBV7-3 and TRBJ2-5; D not certain. Per germline, CDR1 SGHTA and CDR2 FQGTGA. The germline V and J ends were trimmed by 2 bases and 1 base, with 5 bases remaining between them. This CDR3 is 13 amino acids long. Based on the CDR3 plus reference TRBV7-3 and TRBJ2-5, the full variable domain is GAGVSQTPSNKVTEKGKYVELRCDPISGHTALYWYRQSLGQGPEFLIYFQGTGAADDSGLPNDRFFAVRPEGSVSTLKIQRTERGDSAVYLCASSLGVQETQYFGPGTRLLVL.

The rearrangement links TRBV27 to TRBJ2-1, with D tentatively TRBD2 (6 bases). V dropped 0 bases and J dropped 1 base, with 10 bases sitting between them. Germline V gene sequence: CDR1 MNHEY, CDR2 SMNVEV (reference sequence). CDR3 size: 16 residues. DNA for the CDR3: TGTGCCAGCAGTTTATCGCCCAGCGGGTCCTACAATGAGCAGTTCTTC. Its protein is CASSLSPSGSYNEQFF.

This clone has just a few counts. The rearrangement uses TRBV2 and TRBJ1-2; the D gene is possibly TRBD1 (5 bases). The CDR3 sequence is 12 residues long. Germline lookup yields CDR1 SNHLY and CDR2 FYNNEI. V was shortened by 6 bases and J by 3 bases, with 8 bases between the two germline ends. The CDR3 spells CASSQQDYGYTF. The CDR3 DNA sequence: TGTGCCAGCAGCCAACAGGACTATGGCTACACCTTC.

V usage is TRBV11-2 and J usage is TRBJ2-1, with TRBD2 as a possible D gene (7 bases). CDR1 is SGHAT, CDR2 FQNNGV, per germline. V was cut by 0 bases and J by 6 bases, with 21 bases left in between. The CDR3 consists of 18 residues. This chain's CDR3 is CASSLEGGRRESGNEQFF. CDR3 bases: TGTGCCAGCAGCTTAGAGGGGGGGCGGCGGGAGTCCGGCAATGAGCAGTTCTTC.

The chain couples TRBV15 to TRBJ2-3, with a tentative D call TRBD2 (5 bases). CDR1 and CDR2 (germline): LNHNV, YYDKDF (reference sequence). The CDR3 loop spans 18 amino acids. V shed 7 bases and J shed 0 bases, with 23 bases lying between them. CDR3 in DNA: TGTGCCACCACTAGTCCGGGAACCCTACCAACTAGCACAGATACGCAGTATTTT. Protein product: CATTSPGTLPTSTDTQYF. Supplemented by reference TRBV15 and TRBJ2-3, the full variable domain reads DAMVIQNPRYQVTQFGKPVTLSCSQTLNHNVMYWYQQKSSQAPKLLFHYYDKDFNNEADTPDNFQSRRPNTSFCFLDIRSPGLGDTAMYLCATTSPGTLPTSTDTQYFGPGTRLTVL.

The CDR3 is CASRDAQQYGYTF. As DNA, the CDR3 is TGTGCCAGCAGGGACGCCCAGCAGTATGGCTACACCTTC. The V call is TRBV2, the J call TRBJ1-2; D unresolved. The CDR3 consists of 13 residues. CDR1 is SNHLY and CDR2 is FYNNEI in the germline V gene. The V and J ends lost 6 bases and 5 bases respectively, with 13 bases between them.

This rearrangement joins TRBV7-9 to TRBJ1-2; D unresolved. The germline gives CDR1 SEHNR, CDR2 FQNEAQ (reference sequence). This CDR3 has 14 amino acids. Trimming took 5 bases from V and 5 from J, leaving 15 bases between them. Written as DNA, the CDR3 is TGTGCCAGCAGCCCTCGGACCCGGGCTTATGGCTACACCTTC. Protein: CASSPRTRAYGYTF.

Here the CDR3 DNA reads TGTGCCAGCAGCTTGGTGGCGGGGGGCGGACAAGAGACCCAGTACTTC. Translation gives CASSLVAGGGQETQYF. The chain combines TRBV5-5 with TRBJ2-5; TRBD2 aligns across 8 bases. The CDR3 has 16 amino acids. The J segment lost 2 bases and the V segment lost 0 bases, leaving 6 bases of the junction unmatched. The germline CDR1 and CDR2 sequences are SGHKS and YYEKEE (reference sequence).

This clone was observed a few times. This chain links TRBV30 with TRBJ1-3; 8 nucleotides line up with TRBD1. The CDR3 spans 16 residues. Germline lookup yields CDR1 GTSNPN and CDR2 SVGIG (reference sequence). V was pared by 0 bases and J by 0 bases, with 4 bases of the junction left unmatched. This chain's CDR3 is CAWSVQGASSGNTIYF. The CDR3 DNA reads as TGTGCCTGGAGTGTGCAGGGGGCCAGCTCTGGAAACACCATATATTTT.

This clone has just one count. The chain uses TRBV6-1 and TRBJ2-3; D ambiguous. The ends were cut back, 3 bases at V and 0 bases at J, with 16 bases in the middle. Germline values: CDR1 MNHNS, CDR2 SASEGT. The CDR3 covers 17 residues. The CDR3 nucleotides read TGTGCCAGCAGTGAGACGGCGAGCCCCCCTAGCACAGATACGCAGTATTTT. The encoded protein is CASSETASPPSTDTQYF.

This clone appeared a single time. The chain joins TRBV28 to TRBJ2-7, with D hard to call. CDR1 is MDHEN, CDR2 SYDVKM, per germline. The CDR3 runs to 13 residues. V lost 2 bases to trimming and J lost 7 bases, with 12 bases between them. CDR3 bases: TGTGCCAGCAGTTTACTCAAAAAGAGGGAGCAGTACTTC. It codes for CASSLLKKREQYF.

The chain employs TRBV7-3 and TRBJ2-2, with 7 bases fitting TRBD1. CDR3 length equals 14 residues. V lost 5 bases to trimming and J lost 3 bases; unmatched junction nucleotides: 3. Germline CDR1 SGHTA, CDR2 FQGTGA. This CDR3 reads CASSDTGDTGELFF. The DNA of the CDR3 is TGTGCCAGCAGCGATACAGGGGACACCGGGGAGCTGTTTTTT.